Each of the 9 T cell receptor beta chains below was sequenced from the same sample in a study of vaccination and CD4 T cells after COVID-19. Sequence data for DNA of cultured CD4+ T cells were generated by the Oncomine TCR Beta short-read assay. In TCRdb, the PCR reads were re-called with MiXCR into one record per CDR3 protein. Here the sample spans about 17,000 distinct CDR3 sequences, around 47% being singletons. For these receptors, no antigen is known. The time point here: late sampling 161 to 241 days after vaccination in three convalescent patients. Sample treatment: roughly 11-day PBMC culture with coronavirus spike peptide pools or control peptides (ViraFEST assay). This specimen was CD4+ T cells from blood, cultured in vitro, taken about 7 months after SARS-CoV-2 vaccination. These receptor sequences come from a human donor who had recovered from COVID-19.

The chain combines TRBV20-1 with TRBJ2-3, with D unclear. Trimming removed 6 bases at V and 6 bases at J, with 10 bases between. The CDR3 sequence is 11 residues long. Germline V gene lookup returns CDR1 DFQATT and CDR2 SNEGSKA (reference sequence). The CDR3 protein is CSAQVGDTQYF. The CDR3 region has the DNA TGCAGTGCCCAGGTGGGGGATACGCAGTATTTT.

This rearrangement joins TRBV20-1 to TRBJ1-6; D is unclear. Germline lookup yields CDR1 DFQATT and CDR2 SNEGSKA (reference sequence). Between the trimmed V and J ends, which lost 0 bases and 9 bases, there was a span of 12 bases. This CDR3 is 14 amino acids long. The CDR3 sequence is CSARDQRVISPLHF. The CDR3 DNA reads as TGCAGTGCTAGAGATCAGAGGGTTATTTCACCCCTCCACTTT.

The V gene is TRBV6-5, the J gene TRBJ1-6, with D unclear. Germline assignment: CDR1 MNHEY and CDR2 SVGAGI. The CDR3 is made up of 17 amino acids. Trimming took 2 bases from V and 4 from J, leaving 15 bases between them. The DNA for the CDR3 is TGTGCCAGCAGTTACGGGGTTCGGGTAATATATAATTCACCCCTCCACTTT. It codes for CASSYGVRVIYNSPLHF.

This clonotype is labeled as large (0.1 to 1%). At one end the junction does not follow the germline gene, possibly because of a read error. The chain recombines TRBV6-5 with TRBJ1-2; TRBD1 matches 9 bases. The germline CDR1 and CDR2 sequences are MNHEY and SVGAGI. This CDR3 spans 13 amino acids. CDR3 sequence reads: CASNYRGQGGYTF. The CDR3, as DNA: TGTGCCAGCAATTACAGGGGGCAAGGGGGCTACACCTTC.

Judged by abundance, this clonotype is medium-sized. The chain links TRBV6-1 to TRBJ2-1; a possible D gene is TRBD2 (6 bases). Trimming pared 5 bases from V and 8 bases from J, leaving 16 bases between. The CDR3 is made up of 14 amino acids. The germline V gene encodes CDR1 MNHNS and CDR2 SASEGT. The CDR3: CASSTGTRRYEQFF. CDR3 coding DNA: TGTGCCAGCAGTACTGGGACTCGGAGGTATGAGCAGTTCTTC.

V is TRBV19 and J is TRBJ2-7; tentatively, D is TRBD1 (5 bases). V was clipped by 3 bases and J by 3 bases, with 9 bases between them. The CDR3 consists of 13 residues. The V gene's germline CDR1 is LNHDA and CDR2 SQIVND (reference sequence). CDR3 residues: CASSINRIYEQYF. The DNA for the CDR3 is TGTGCCAGTAGTATCAACAGGATCTACGAGCAGTACTTC.

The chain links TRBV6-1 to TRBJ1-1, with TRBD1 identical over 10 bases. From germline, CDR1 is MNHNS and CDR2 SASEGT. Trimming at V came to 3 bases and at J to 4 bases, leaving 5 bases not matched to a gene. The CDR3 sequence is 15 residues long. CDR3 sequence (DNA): TGTGCCAGCAGTGAGGACAGGGGGTTGGGCACTGAAGCTTTCTTT. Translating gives CASSEDRGLGTEAFF.

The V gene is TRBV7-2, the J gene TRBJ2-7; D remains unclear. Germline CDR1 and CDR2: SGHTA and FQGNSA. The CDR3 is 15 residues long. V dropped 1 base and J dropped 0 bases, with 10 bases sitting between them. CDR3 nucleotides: TGTGCCAGCAGCTTAGTGGTGGGAAGCTCCTACGAGCAGTACTTC. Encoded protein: CASSLVVGSSYEQYF. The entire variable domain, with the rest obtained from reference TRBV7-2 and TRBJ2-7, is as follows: GAGVSQSPSNKVTEKGKDVELRCDPISGHTALYWYRQSLGQGLEFLIYFQGNSAPDKSGLPSDRFSAERTGGSVSTLTIQRTQQEDSAVYLCASSLVVGSSYEQYFGPGTRLTVT.

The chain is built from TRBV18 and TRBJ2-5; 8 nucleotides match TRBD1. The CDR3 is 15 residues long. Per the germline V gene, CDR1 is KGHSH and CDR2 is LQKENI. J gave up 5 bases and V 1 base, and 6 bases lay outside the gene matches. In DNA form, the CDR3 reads TGTGCCAGCTCACCACGGGCAGGGGGCGACGAGACCCAGTACTTC. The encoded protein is CASSPRAGGDETQYF.